The 12 T cell receptor beta chains presented below share a single source sample, sequenced in a study of a mutant IDH1 vaccine in newly diagnosed glioma. Only in-frame clones appear in the TCRdb table, and some are missing; sequencing was by immunoSEQ multiplex PCR. The table lists 15,000 to 20,000 clones, 80% of them singletons, with about a tenth in the top ten. Time point denoted: baseline, week 1 (first vaccination visit). Treatment of the sample: pre-vaccination baseline after standard-of-care therapy. The material sequenced was PBMCs, taken from a glioma patient treated with radiotherapy, temozolomide or both. The receptors stem from a man aged 35-49 years with glioma.

The genes are TRBV5-6 and TRBJ1-4, with a possible D match to TRBD1 (5 bases). The germline V gene encodes CDR1 SGHDT and CDR2 YYEEEE. The CDR3 runs to 14 residues. Trimming removed 4 bases from V and 8 bases from J, with 15 bases in between. The CDR3 region has the DNA TGTGCCAGCAGCCGGCGGGGGGTCGGGGAAAAACTGTTTTTT. This encodes CASSRRGVGEKLFF.

This chain joins TRBV4-2 and TRBJ2-5; the match to TRBD1 covers 7 bases. V gave up 4 bases and J gave up 4 bases; unmatched junction bases: 6. Germline values: CDR1 LGHNA, CDR2 YNFKEQ. The CDR3 sequence is 14 residues long. The CDR3 DNA sequence: TGTGCCAGCAGCCTACGACAGGGCGTAGAGACCCAGTACTTC. Translated, it gives CASSLRQGVETQYF.

The CDR3 is CASSKQGSDYGYTF. The DNA for the CDR3 is TGTGCCAGCAGCAAGCAGGGAAGTGACTATGGCTACACCTTC. V gene TRBV5-4 combines with J gene TRBJ1-2; D perhaps matches TRBD1 (5 bases). CDR1 and CDR2 from the germline V gene are SGHNT and YYREEE (reference sequence). Trimming left V 4 bases short and J 3 bases short, with 13 bases between. CDR3 size: 14 residues.

In its sample, this clone was seen a few times. This chain connects TRBV18 to TRBJ2-7; 12 positions match TRBD2. V gave up 0 bases and J gave up 6 bases; unmatched junction bases: 9. The CDR3 spans 17 residues. Germline CDR1 KGHSH, CDR2 LQKENI. Here the CDR3 reads CASSPPRPSGRAREQYF. The CDR3 coding sequence is TGTGCCAGCTCACCACCTAGGCCTAGCGGGAGGGCACGCGAGCAGTACTTC.

This chain joins TRBV4-1 and TRBJ2-5; a possible D gene is TRBD2 (5 bases). The end of the DNA aligns better with TRBJ2-7, so the J call may be wrong. From germline, CDR1 is MGHRA and CDR2 YSYEKL. The CDR3 has 15 residues. CDR3: CASSRAEGSSYEQYF. The CDR3 coding sequence is TGCGCCAGCAGCCGGGCCGAAGGGAGCTCCTACGAGCAGTACTTC.

This clone was observed a single time. This chain uses TRBV11-3 with TRBJ2-2; possible D gene TRBD2, 6 bases. Germline CDR1 reads SGHNT; CDR2 reads YENEEA. V was cut by 4 bases and J by 1 base, with 13 bases left in between. The CDR3 contains 16 residues. The CDR3 DNA follows: TGTGCCAGCAGCTCCGCAGCGGGTTTGAACACCGGGGAGCTGTTTTTT. Residues: CASSSAAGLNTGELFF.

The chain's CDR3 is CASSQEDVSGSFSEQFF. CDR3 DNA: TGCGCCAGCAGCCAGGAAGACGTTAGCGGGAGTTTTAGTGAGCAGTTCTTC. The V call is TRBV4-1, the J call TRBJ2-1, with 9 bases aligning to TRBD2. After removal of 3 bases from V and 9 bases from J, the junction contained 15 bases not matched to a gene. The CDR3 is 17 amino acids. Germline CDR1 MGHRA, CDR2 YSYEKL.

CDR3 amino acids: CASSPRAGTLMGEAFF. CDR3 in DNA: TGTGCCAGCAGCCCGCGGGCCGGGACGCTAATGGGCGAAGCTTTCTTT. The chain employs TRBV7-9 and TRBJ1-1; D is possibly TRBD1 (5 bases). The V gene lost 5 bases and the J gene lost 8 bases, with 24 bases spanning the gap. Per the germline V gene, CDR1 is SEHNR and CDR2 is FQNEAQ (reference sequence). The CDR3 totals 16 residues.

The chain links TRBV5-1 to TRBJ1-1, with D possibly TRBD1 on 5 matching bases. Germline lookup yields CDR1 SGHRS and CDR2 YFSETQ. Trimming stripped 4 bases from V and 5 bases from J, with 12 bases between. The CDR3 spans 13 residues. The CDR3 bases are TGCGCCAGCAGCCTGGACACCCCGACTGAAGCTTTCTTT. The encoded protein is CASSLDTPTEAFF. The full variable domain, rest sourced from reference TRBV5-1 and TRBJ1-1, is KAGVTQTPRYLIKTRGQQVTLSCSPISGHRSVSWYQQTPGQGLQFLFEYFSETQRNKGNFPGRFSGRQFSNSRSEMNVSTLELGDSALYLCASSLDTPTEAFFGQGTRLTVV.

The V call is TRBV15, the J call TRBJ2-2; TRBD2 matches 7 bases. The germline V gene has CDR1 LNHNV and CDR2 YYDKDF (reference sequence). This CDR3 comprises 18 residues. V dropped 2 bases and J dropped 6; count of bases not matched to a gene: 15. CDR3 sequence reads: CATSRTDPRTRRSGELFF. The CDR3 nucleotides are TGTGCCACCAGCAGAACCGACCCCAGGACTAGGAGATCCGGGGAGCTGTTTTTT.

This chain uses TRBV7-6 with TRBJ1-3, with TRBD1 as a possible D gene (6 bases). V gave up 8 bases and J gave up 4 bases, with 15 bases separating them. Germline V gives CDR1 SGHVS, CDR2 FNYEAQ. The CDR3 has 14 amino acids. The CDR3 DNA sequence: TGTGCCAGCCACCCTGGGGGGCTAGGAAACACCATATATTTT. It translates to CASHPGGLGNTIYF.

This clone came up a few times. The chain combines TRBV28 with TRBJ1-2, with 9 positions matching TRBD1. The CDR3 covers 17 residues. Per the germline V gene, CDR1 is MDHEN and CDR2 is SYDVKM. Trimming removed 2 bases from V and 4 bases from J; junction bases left unmatched: 11. Here the CDR3 reads CASSLGDRGAALYGYTF. The CDR3 nucleotides read TGTGCCAGCAGTTTAGGTGACAGGGGGGCAGCTCTCTATGGCTACACCTTC.